These T cell receptor beta chains were read from a single sample in a study of cytomegalovirus exposure and HLA in healthy donors. Measured with immunoSEQ multiplex PCR; TCRdb has only the in-frame clones, and not every one. The sample comprises roughly 120,000 clones, around 80% of which are singletons, and 5.3% rests with the top ten. The specimen sequenced was PBMCs. Receptors originate from a man aged 30 to 39 in good health and CMV-seronegative. Each CDR3 is given with its conserved first and last residue. A D gene is named only where the DNA matches it firmly. Size tells how often a clone was seen (once, few, many) or the class of an expanded clone, and some rows leave it out.

abundance	v_gene	j_gene	d_gene	CDR3aa	CDR3nt
.	TRBV6-5	TRBJ2-1	TRBD2	CASTRTSPPYNEQFF	TGTGCCAGCACCCGGACTAGCCCTCCGTACAATGAGCAGTTCTTC
.	TRBV11-2	TRBJ2-4	TRBD1	CASSLEGQGWLNIQYF	TGTGCCAGCAGCTTAGAGGGACAGGGGTGGCTAAACATTCAGTACTTC
.	TRBV7-2	TRBJ2-4	TRBD2	CASSSSDGEGAKNIQYF	TGTGCCAGCAGCTCTAGCGACGGGGAGGGGGCCAAAAACATTCAGTACTTC
.	TRBV9	TRBJ2-5	TRBD2	CASSPLGLAVLGETQYF	TGTGCCAGCAGCCCGTTGGGACTAGCGGTCCTCGGTGAGACCCAGTACTTC
.	TRBV28	TRBJ2-5	TRBD2	CASSTTSGRQTQYF	TGTGCCAGCAGTACGACTAGCGGGAGGCAGACCCAGTACTTC
.	TRBV7-2	TRBJ2-1	TRBD2	CASSLFLAGDNEQFF	TGTGCCAGCAGCTTATTCCTAGCGGGCGACAATGAGCAGTTCTTC
.	TRBV2	TRBJ2-1	TRBD2	CASSELAGTNEQFF	TGTGCCAGCAGTGAGCTAGCGGGGACAAATGAGCAGTTCTTC
few	TRBV2	TRBJ2-7	TRBD1	CASKTGGHEQYF	TGTGCCAGCAAAACAGGGGGTCACGAGCAGTACTTC
.	TRBV7-9	TRBJ2-2	.	CASSLDSQVLANTGELFF	TGTGCCAGCAGCTTAGATTCGCAGGTCCTGGCCAACACCGGGGAGCTGTTTTTT
.	TRBV29-1	TRBJ2-7	.	CSVERQGSYEQYF	TGCAGCGTTGAGAGGCAGGGGTCGTACGAGCAGTACTTC
.	TRBV5-1	TRBJ2-2	TRBD2	CASSSKTGGHTGELFF	TGCGCCAGCAGCTCGAAAACGGGGGGGCACACCGGGGAGCTGTTTTTT
.	TRBV6-6	TRBJ2-5	TRBD1	CASSRPRTGFETQYF	TGTGCCAGCAGTAGGCCCAGGACAGGGTTCGAGACCCAGTACTTC
.	TRBV7-9	TRBJ1-2	TRBD1	CASSLEQGAYTF	TGTGCCAGCAGCTTAGAACAGGGGGCCTACACCTTC
.	TRBV27	TRBJ1-5	.	CASSLQGRGNQPQHF	TGTGCCAGCAGTTTACAGGGTCGGGGCAATCAGCCCCAGCATTTT
.	TRBV7-9	TRBJ1-1	.	CASSSEYAEAFF	TGTGCCAGCAGCTCCGAGTATGCTGAAGCTTTCTTT
.	TRBV2	TRBJ1-1	TRBD1	CASSDREVSEAFF	TGTGCCAGCAGCGACAGGGAGGTGTCTGAAGCTTTCTTT
.	TRBV2	TRBJ1-6	.	CASKRRAAHDNSPLHF	TGTGCCAGCAAGAGAAGAGCCGCGCATGATAATTCCCCCCTCCACTTT
.	TRBV28	TRBJ1-5	.	CASSLTGSHEPQHF	TGTGCCAGCAGTCTCACAGGATCCCATGAGCCCCAGCATTTT
.	TRBV2	TRBJ2-3	.	CASSLRSGSLIPDTQYF	TGTGCCAGCAGTCTCCGCTCAGGGTCGCTCATCCCAGATACGCAGTATTTT
.	TRBV7-9	TRBJ2-7	.	CASSFLAGSGYEQYF	TGTGCCAGCAGCTTTCTGGCCGGGAGCGGCTACGAGCAGTACTTC
.	TRBV7-8	TRBJ2-7	.	CASSLSQLSYEQYF	TGTGCCAGCAGCTTATCACAGCTCTCCTACGAGCAGTACTTC
few	TRBV14	TRBJ2-7	TRBD2	CASSQDHQREEYEQYF	TGTGCCAGCAGCCAAGATCACCAGCGGGAGGAATACGAGCAGTACTTC
.	TRBV12-5	TRBJ1-3	.	CASGQEGRNTIYF	TGTGCTAGTGGCCAGGAGGGCCGAAACACCATATATTTT
.	TRBV7-2	TRBJ1-2	TRBD1	CASSPTGGGSDNYGYTF	TGTGCCAGCAGCCCCACAGGGGGCGGTTCGGATAACTATGGCTACACCTTC
.	TRBV2	TRBJ1-1	TRBD1	CASTPGQGFEAFF	TGTGCCAGCACACCGGGACAGGGATTTGAAGCTTTCTTT
.	TRBV4-3	TRBJ2-7	.	CASSQDRASSSYEQYF	TGCGCCAGCAGCCAAGATAGGGCTAGCAGCTCCTACGAGCAGTACTTC
.	TRBV2	TRBJ1-5	TRBD1	CASSGGQGNQPQHF	TGTGCCAGCAGTGGGGGACAGGGAAATCAGCCCCAGCATTTT
.	TRBV7-8	TRBJ1-5	.	CASSLRAGPQHF	TGTGCCAGCAGCTTACGCGCGGGGCCCCAGCATTTT
.	TRBV11-2	TRBJ2-7	TRBD1	CASSLTGGPYEQYF	TGTGCCAGCAGCTTGACAGGGGGCCCCTACGAGCAGTACTTC
.	TRBV28	TRBJ1-4	TRBD1	CASSDRGLINDEKLFF	TGTGCCAGCAGTGACAGGGGGCTCATCAACGATGAAAAACTGTTTTTT
.	TRBV15	TRBJ1-1	.	CATSRDNQMNTEAFF	TGTGCCACCAGCAGGGACAACCAAATGAACACTGAAGCTTTCTTT
.	TRBV27	TRBJ1-2	.	CASSAQGNYGYTF	TGTGCCAGCAGTGCTCAGGGTAACTATGGCTACACCTTC
.	TRBV5-8	TRBJ2-7	TRBD1	CASSRGTGGYEQYF	TGTGCCAGCAGCCGTGGGACAGGGGGCTACGAGCAGTACTTC
once	TRBV6-1	TRBJ1-5	TRBD1	CASKPGQGLNQPQHF	TGTGCCAGCAAACCGGGACAGGGGCTGAATCAGCCCCAGCATTTT
.	TRBV6-1	TRBJ2-7	.	CASSEPGEQYF	TGTGCCAGCAGTGAACCAGGGGAGCAGTACTTC
.	TRBV4-1	TRBJ2-1	TRBD2	CASSQDAGGTYNEQFF	TGCGCCAGCAGCCAAGACGCGGGGGGAACCTACAATGAGCAGTTCTTC
.	TRBV5-1	TRBJ2-7	TRBD1	CASSLTQGETYEQYF	TGCGCCAGCAGCTTGACACAGGGGGAAACCTACGAGCAGTACTTC
.	TRBV5-1	TRBJ2-6	.	CASSLDGGPGANVLTF	TGCGCCAGCAGCTTGGATGGGGGCCCTGGGGCCAACGTCCTGACTTTC
.	TRBV7-9	TRBJ1-2	.	CASSREGIGYTF	TGTGCCAGCAGCCGCGAGGGTATCGGCTACACCTTC
.	TRBV7-6	TRBJ2-5	TRBD2	CASSLGEGETQYF	TGTGCCAGCAGCTTAGGGGAGGGAGAGACCCAGTACTTC
.	TRBV9	TRBJ1-1	.	CASSQGQPGTEAFF	TGTGCCAGCAGCCAAGGACAACCTGGCACTGAAGCTTTCTTT
few	TRBV10-3	TRBJ2-7	.	CAISESPTVSYEQYF	TGTGCCATCAGTGAGTCTCCAACAGTCTCCTACGAGCAGTACTTC
.	TRBV4-3	TRBJ2-7	TRBD2	CASSQDTVGGRAGEQYF	TGCGCCAGCAGCCAAGATACGGTTGGCGGGAGGGCCGGCGAGCAGTACTTC
few	TRBV15	TRBJ2-7	TRBD1	CATSVPGQDYEQYF	TGTGCCACCAGCGTTCCGGGACAGGACTACGAGCAGTACTTC
.	TRBV5-1	TRBJ1-1	TRBD1	CASRIGTGGMNTEAFF	TGCGCCAGCAGGATTGGGACAGGGGGCATGAACACTGAAGCTTTCTTT
.	TRBV10-3	TRBJ2-7	.	CAISEEPTSSYEQYF	TGTGCCATCAGTGAGGAACCCACGAGCTCCTACGAGCAGTACTTC
.	TRBV11-2	TRBJ1-1	.	CASSLVGATDEAFF	TGTGCCAGCAGCTTAGTGGGGGCTACCGATGAAGCTTTCTTT
.	TRBV28	TRBJ1-4	.	CASSSSSEKLFF	TGTGCCAGCAGTTCCTCTTCCGAAAAACTGTTTTTT